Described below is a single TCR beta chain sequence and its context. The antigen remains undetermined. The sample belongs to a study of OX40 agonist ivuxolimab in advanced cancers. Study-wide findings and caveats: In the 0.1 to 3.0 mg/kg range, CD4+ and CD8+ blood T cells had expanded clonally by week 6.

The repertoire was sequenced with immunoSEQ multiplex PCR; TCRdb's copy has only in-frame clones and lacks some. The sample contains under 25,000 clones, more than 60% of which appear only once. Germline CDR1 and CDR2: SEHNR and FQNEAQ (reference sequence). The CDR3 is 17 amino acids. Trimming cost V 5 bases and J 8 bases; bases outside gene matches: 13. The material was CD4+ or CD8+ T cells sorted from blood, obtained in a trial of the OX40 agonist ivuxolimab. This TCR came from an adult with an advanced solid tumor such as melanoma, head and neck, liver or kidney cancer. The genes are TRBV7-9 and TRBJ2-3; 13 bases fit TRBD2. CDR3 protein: CASSAPSAGLAGITQYF. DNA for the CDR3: TGTGCCAGCAGCGCCCCGTCGGCGGGACTAGCGGGAATTACGCAGTATTTT.